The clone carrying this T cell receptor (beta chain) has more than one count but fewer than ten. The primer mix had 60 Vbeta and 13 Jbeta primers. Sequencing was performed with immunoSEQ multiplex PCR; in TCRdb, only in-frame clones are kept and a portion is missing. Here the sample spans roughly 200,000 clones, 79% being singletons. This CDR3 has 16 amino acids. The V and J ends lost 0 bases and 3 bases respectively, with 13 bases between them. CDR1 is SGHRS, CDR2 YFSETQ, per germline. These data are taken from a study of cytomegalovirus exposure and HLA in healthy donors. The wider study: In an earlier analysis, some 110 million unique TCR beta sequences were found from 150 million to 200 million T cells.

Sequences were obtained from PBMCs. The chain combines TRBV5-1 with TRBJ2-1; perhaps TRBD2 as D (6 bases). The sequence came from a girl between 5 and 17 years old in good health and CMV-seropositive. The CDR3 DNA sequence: TGCGCCAGCAGCTTGGGAGGCGGGGCCGGCTACAATGAGCAGTTCTTC. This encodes CASSLGGGAGYNEQFF.